Listed here is a single TCR beta chain. The data were obtained in a study of blood T cell repertoires in COVID-19. Method: immunoSEQ multiplex PCR; TCRdb's copy keeps in-frame clones and lacks some. Seen here are about 78,000 clones, 75% to 95% observed once, and the top ten hold 0.65% to 0.95%. The junction had 6 bases not matched to a gene; V was cut back by 3 bases and J by 0 bases. Germline lookup yields CDR1 SGDLS and CDR2 YYNGEE. The CDR3 runs to 17 residues. The sample was peripheral blood. The receptor's source is a woman aged 80 or older with acute or convalescent COVID-19. This chain uses TRBV9 with TRBJ2-5; 12 bases are a match to TRBD2. The CDR3 sequence: CASSGTSGASYQETQYF. The DNA of the CDR3 is TGTGCCAGCAGCGGGACTAGCGGGGCCTCGTACCAAGAGACCCAGTACTTC.